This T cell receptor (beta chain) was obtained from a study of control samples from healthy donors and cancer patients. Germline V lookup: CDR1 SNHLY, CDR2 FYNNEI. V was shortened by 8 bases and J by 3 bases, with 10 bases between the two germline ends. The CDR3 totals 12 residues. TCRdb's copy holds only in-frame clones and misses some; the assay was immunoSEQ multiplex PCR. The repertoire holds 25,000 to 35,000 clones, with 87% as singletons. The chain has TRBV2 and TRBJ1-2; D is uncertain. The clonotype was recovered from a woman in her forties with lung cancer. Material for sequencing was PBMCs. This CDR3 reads CASGENHYGYTF. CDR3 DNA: TGTGCCAGCGGGGAAAACCACTATGGCTACACCTTC.